This T cell receptor beta chain came from a study of a mutant IDH1 vaccine in newly diagnosed glioma. For the study at large: Pretreatment consisted of radiotherapy, temozolomide, or both, with most receiving both.

Germline values: CDR1 GTSNPN, CDR2 SVGIG (reference sequence). The ends were cut back, 7 bases at V and 8 bases at J, with 14 bases in the middle. The CDR3 is 11 amino acids. In regard to this clone: As yet, its antigen is unknown.

The method was immunoSEQ multiplex PCR; TCRdb's version includes in-frame clones alone and lacks a portion of them. This sample yields about 20,000 clones, of which around 85% are seen a single time; 5.4% belongs to the top ten. Notes on the study in general: Detectable vaccine-induced immune responses arose in around 95% of patients. With respect to changes in top peripheral T cell clonotypes, pseudoprogression seemed unrelated.

Noted time point: baseline, week 1 (first vaccination visit). Treatment defined: pre-vaccination baseline after standard-of-care therapy. This rearrangement joins TRBV30 to TRBJ1-2; D perhaps matches TRBD1 (5 bases). The sequenced sample was PBMCs, obtained from a glioma patient treated with radiotherapy, temozolomide or both. The sequence came from a man between 35 and 55 years old with glioma. CDR3 in DNA: TGTGCCTACCATCGGGGGGACGGCTACACCTTC. Its protein product is CAYHRGDGYTF.